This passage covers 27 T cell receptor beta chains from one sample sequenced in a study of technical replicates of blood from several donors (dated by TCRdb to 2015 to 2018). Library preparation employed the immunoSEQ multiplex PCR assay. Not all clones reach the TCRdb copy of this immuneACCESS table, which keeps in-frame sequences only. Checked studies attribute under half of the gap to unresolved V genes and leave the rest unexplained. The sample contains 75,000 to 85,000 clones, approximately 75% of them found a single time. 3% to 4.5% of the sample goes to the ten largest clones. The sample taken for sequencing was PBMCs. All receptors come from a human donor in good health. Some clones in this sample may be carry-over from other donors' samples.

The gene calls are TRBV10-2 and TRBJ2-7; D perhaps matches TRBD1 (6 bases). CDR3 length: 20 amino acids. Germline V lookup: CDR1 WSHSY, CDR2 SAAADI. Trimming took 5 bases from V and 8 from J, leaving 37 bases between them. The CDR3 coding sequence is TGCGCCAGCAGTTTCGTAGTGGGAAGAATATCTCCCCCGGACCAGGGGCAGCAGTACTTC. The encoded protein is CASSFVVGRISPPDQGQQYF.

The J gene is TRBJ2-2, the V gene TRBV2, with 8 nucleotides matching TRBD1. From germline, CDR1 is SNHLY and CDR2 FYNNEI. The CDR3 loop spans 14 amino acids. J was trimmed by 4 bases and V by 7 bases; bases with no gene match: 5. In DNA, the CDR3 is TGTGCCAGCAAAGTGACAGGGGTCACCGGGGAGCTGTTTTTT. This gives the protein CASKVTGVTGELFF.

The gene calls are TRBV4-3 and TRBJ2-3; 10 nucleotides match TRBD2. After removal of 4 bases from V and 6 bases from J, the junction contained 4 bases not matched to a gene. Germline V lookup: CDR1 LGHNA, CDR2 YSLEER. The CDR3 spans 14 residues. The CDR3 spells CASSPLAGEDTQYF. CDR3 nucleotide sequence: TGCGCCAGCAGCCCGCTAGCGGGGGAGGATACGCAGTATTTT.

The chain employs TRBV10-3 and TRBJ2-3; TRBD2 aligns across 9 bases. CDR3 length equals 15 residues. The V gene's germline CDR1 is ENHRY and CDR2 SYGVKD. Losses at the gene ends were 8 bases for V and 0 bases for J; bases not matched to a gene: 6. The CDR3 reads CAIARLADSTDTQYF. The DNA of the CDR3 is TGTGCCATCGCACGACTAGCGGACAGCACAGATACGCAGTATTTT.

In nucleotides, the CDR3 is TGTGCCAGCAGCCAAGCGGGAGTTCTTGGGGCCAACGTCCTGACTTTC. Its protein is CASSQAGVLGANVLTF. This chain links TRBV4-2 with TRBJ2-6; weak D call: TRBD2 (6 bases). The germline V gene encodes CDR1 LGHNA and CDR2 YNFKEQ. CDR3 length equals 16 residues. V was clipped by 1 base and J by 3 bases, with 10 bases between them.

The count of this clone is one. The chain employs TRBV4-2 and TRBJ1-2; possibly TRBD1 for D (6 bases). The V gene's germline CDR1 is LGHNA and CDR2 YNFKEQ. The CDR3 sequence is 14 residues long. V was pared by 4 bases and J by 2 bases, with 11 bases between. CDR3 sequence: CASSLLDRNYGYTF. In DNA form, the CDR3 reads TGTGCCAGCAGCCTCTTGGACAGAAACTATGGCTACACCTTC.

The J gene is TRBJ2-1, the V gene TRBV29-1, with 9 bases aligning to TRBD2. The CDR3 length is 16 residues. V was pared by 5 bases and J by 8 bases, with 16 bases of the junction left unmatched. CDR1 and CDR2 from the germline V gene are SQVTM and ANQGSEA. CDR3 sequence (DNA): TGCAGCGTTTATACTATGGAGGGTAGCGGGAGTTATGAGCAGTTCTTC. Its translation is CSVYTMEGSGSYEQFF.

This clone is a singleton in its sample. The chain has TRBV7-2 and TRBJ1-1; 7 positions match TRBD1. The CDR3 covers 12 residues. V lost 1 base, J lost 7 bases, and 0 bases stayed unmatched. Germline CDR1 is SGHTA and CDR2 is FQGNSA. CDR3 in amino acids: CASSLGDSEAFF. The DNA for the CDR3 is TGTGCCAGCAGCTTAGGGGACAGTGAAGCTTTCTTT.

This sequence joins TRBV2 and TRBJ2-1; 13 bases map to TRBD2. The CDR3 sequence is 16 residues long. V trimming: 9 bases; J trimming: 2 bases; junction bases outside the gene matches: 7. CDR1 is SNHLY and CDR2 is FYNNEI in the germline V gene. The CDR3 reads CASDGLAGVTYNEQFF. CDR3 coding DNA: TGTGCCAGTGACGGACTAGCGGGAGTGACCTACAATGAGCAGTTCTTC.

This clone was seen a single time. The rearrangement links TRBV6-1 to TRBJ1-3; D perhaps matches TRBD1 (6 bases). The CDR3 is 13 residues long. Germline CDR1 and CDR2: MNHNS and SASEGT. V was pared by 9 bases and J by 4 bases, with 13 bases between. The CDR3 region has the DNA TGTGCCAGTCAGGGGTCGGGAGGAAACACCATATATTTT. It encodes CASQGSGGNTIYF.

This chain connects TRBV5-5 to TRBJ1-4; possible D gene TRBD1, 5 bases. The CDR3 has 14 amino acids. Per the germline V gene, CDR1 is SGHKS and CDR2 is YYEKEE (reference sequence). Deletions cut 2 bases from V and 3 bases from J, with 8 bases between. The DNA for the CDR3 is TGTGCCAGCAGCTTCCGGGGGTCTAATGAAAAACTGTTTTTT. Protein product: CASSFRGSNEKLFF.

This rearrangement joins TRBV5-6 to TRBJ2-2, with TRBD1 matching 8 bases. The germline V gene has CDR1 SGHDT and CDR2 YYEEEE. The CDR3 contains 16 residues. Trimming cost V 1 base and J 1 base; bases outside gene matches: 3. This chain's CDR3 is CASSLRGQGNTGELFF. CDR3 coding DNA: TGTGCCAGCAGCTTGCGCGGACAGGGGAACACCGGGGAGCTGTTTTTT.

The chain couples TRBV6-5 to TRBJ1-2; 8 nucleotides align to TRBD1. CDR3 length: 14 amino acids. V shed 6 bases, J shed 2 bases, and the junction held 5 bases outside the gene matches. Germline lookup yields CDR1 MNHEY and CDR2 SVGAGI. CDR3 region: CASRPRTGNYGYTF. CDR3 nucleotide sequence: TGTGCCAGCAGACCCCGGACAGGGAACTATGGCTACACCTTC.

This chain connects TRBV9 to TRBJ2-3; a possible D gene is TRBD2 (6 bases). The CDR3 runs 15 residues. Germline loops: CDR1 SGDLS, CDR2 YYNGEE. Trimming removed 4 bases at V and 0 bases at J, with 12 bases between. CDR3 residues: CASSMGGASTDTQYF. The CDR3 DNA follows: TGTGCCAGCAGCATGGGCGGGGCGAGCACAGATACGCAGTATTTT.

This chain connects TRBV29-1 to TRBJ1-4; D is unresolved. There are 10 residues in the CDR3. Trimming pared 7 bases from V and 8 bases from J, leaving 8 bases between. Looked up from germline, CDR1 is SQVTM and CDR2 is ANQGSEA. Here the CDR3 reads CSGGSEKLFF. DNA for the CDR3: TGCAGCGGAGGGAGCGAAAAACTGTTTTTT. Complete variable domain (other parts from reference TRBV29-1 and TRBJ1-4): SAVISQKPSRDICQRGTSLTIQCQVDSQVTMMFWYRQQPGQSLTLIATANQGSEATYESGFVIDKFPISRPNLTFSTLTVSNMSPEDSSIYLCSGGSEKLFFGSGTQLSVL.

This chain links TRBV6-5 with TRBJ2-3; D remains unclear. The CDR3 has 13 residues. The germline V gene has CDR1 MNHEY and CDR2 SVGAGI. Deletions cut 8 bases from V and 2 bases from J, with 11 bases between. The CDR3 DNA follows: TGTGCCAGCCGTCGACTTGACACAGATACGCAGTATTTT. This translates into CASRRLDTDTQYF.

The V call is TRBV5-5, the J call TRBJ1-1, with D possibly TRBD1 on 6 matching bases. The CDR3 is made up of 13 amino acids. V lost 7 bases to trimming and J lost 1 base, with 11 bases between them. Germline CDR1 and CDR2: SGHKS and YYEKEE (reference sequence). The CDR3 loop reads CASGAGANTEAFF. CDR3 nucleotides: TGTGCCAGCGGGGCAGGGGCGAACACTGAAGCTTTCTTT.

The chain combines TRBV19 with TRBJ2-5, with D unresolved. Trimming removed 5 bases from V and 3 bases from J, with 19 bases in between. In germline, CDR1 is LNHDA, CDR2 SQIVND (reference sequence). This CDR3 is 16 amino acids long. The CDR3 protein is CASSLHPGLAEETQYF. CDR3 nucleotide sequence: TGTGCCAGTAGTTTGCATCCCGGCCTGGCGGAAGAGACCCAGTACTTC.

DNA for the CDR3: TGTGCCAGCAGCTTGACCCGGGGGGCTAGCGGGAGACAGACCCAGTACTTC. Translated, it gives CASSLTRGASGRQTQYF. This chain links TRBV5-6 with TRBJ2-5; 10 bases match TRBD2. The CDR3 runs to 17 residues. Germline V gene lookup returns CDR1 SGHDT and CDR2 YYEEEE. Trimming removed 1 base from V and 6 bases from J; junction bases left unmatched: 12. The whole variable domain, remainder taken from reference TRBV5-6 and TRBJ2-5, is DAGVTQSPTHLIKTRGQQVTLRCSPKSGHDTVSWYQQALGQGPQFIFQYYEEEERQRGNFPDRFSGHQFPNYSSELNVNALLLGDSALYLCASSLTRGASGRQTQYFGPGTRLLVL.

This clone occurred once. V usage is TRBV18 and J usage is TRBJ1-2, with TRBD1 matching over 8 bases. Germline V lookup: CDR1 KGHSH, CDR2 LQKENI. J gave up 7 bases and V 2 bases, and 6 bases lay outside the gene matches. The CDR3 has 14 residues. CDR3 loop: CASSPSTGGPGYTF. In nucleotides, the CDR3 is TGTGCCAGCTCACCATCAACAGGGGGTCCTGGCTACACCTTC.

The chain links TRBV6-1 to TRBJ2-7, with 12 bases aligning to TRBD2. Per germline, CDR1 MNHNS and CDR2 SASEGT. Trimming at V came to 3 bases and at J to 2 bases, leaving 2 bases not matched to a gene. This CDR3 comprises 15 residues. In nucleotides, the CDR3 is TGTGCCAGCAGTGAGACTAGCGGGGGACCCTACGAGCAGTACTTC. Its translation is CASSETSGGPYEQYF.

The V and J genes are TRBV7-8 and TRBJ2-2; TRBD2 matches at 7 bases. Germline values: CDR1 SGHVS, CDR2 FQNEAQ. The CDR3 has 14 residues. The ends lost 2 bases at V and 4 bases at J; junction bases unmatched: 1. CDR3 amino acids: CASSLSSGTGELFF. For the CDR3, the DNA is TGTGCCAGCAGCTTATCTAGCGGCACCGGGGAGCTGTTTTTT.

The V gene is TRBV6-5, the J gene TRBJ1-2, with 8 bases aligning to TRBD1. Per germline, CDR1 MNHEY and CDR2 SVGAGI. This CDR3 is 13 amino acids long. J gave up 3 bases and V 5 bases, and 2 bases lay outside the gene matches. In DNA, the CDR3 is TGTGCCAGCAGTCCACAGGGGGACTATGGCTACACCTTC. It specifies CASSPQGDYGYTF.

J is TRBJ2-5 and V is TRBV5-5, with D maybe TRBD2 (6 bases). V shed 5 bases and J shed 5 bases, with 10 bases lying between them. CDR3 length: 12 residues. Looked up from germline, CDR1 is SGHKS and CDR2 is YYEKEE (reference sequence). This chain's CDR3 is CASSPGGETQYF. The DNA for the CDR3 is TGTGCCAGCAGTCCAGGAGGGGAGACCCAGTACTTC.

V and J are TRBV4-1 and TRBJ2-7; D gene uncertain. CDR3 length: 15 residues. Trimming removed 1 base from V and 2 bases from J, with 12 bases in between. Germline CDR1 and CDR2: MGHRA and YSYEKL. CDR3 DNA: TGCGCCAGCAGCCAAGTTGAGGCATCCACCTACGAGCAGTACTTC. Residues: CASSQVEASTYEQYF.

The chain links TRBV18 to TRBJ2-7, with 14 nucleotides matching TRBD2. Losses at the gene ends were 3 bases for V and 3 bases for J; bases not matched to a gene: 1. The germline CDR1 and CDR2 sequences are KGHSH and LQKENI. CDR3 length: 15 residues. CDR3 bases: TGTGCCAGCTCACCTGGGACTAGCGGGGGCTACGAGCAGTACTTC. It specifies CASSPGTSGGYEQYF. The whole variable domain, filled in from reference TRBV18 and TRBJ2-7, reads NAGVMQNPRHLVRRRGQEARLRCSPMKGHSHVYWYRQLPEEGLKFMVYLQKENIIDESGMPKERFSAEFPKEGPSILRIQQVVRGDSAAYFCASSPGTSGGYEQYFGPGTRLTVT.

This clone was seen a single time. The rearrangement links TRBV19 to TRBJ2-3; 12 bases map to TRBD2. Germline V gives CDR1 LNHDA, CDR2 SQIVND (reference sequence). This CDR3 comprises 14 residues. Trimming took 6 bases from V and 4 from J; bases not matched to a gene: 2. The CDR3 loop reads CASRTSGGSDTQYF. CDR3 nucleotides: TGTGCCAGTAGGACTAGCGGGGGATCAGATACGCAGTATTTT.